A single sample is the source of the 31 T cell receptor beta chains below, sequenced in a study of blood T cell repertoires in COVID-19. Assay: immunoSEQ multiplex PCR; the TCRdb copy retains only in-frame clones and omits some. The sample holds 350,000 to 500,000 clones, about 88% seen once. Sample: PBMCs or T cells enriched from blood (not recorded which). The source is a woman aged 18-35 years who had been exposed to COVID-19.

J is TRBJ2-3 and V is TRBV19, with 7 bases that match TRBD2. The junction had 11 bases not matched to a gene; V was cut back by 9 bases and J by 2 bases. CDR1 LNHDA and CDR2 SQIVND come from the germline V gene (reference sequence). The CDR3 spans 15 residues. The CDR3 sequence is CASQESSGSTDTQYF. The CDR3 coding sequence is TGTGCCAGCCAGGAGTCTAGCGGATCCACAGATACGCAGTATTTT.

The chain has TRBV19 and TRBJ1-2; D possibly corresponds to TRBD1 (5 bases). Germline-derived CDR1 and CDR2 are LNHDA and SQIVND (reference sequence). Trimming took 5 bases from V and 0 from J, leaving 13 bases between them. This CDR3 contains 15 residues. CDR3 region: CASSPTGGANYGYTF. As DNA, the CDR3 is TGTGCCAGTAGTCCTACCGGGGGAGCTAACTATGGCTACACCTTC.

The V gene is TRBV29-1, the J gene TRBJ2-1, with 7 positions matching TRBD2. V lost 1 base and J lost 0; bases outside the gene matches: 3. Germline CDR1 SQVTM, CDR2 ANQGSEA. The CDR3 spans 15 residues. CDR3 in amino acids: CSVEAPGGSYNEQFF. The CDR3 DNA follows: TGCAGCGTTGAAGCCCCGGGGGGCTCCTACAATGAGCAGTTCTTC.

V and J are TRBV7-2 and TRBJ1-5; 8 bases match TRBD1. The CDR3 extends over 15 amino acids. The trim removed 5 bases at V and 2 bases at J, leaving 5 bases unmatched. Germline-derived CDR1 and CDR2 are SGHTA and FQGNSA. DNA for the CDR3: TGTGCCAGCAGCCTAGAACAGGGGGGCAATCAGCCCCAGCATTTT. It encodes CASSLEQGGNQPQHF.

The chain employs TRBV27 and TRBJ2-7; 9 bases are a match to TRBD1. The CDR3 covers 16 residues. Germline V lookup: CDR1 MNHEY, CDR2 SMNVEV (reference sequence). J was trimmed by 5 bases and V by 6 bases; bases with no gene match: 14. The CDR3 region is CASRGQLGTGSHEQYF. CDR3 nucleotide sequence: TGTGCCAGCAGGGGCCAACTCGGGACAGGGTCCCACGAGCAGTACTTC.

The rearrangement links TRBV3-1 (or the pseudogene TRBV3-2) to TRBJ2-2, with 10 bases fitting TRBD2. Per the germline V gene, CDR1 is LGHDT and CDR2 is YNNKEL (reference sequence). This CDR3 contains 19 residues. J lost 4 bases, V lost 1 base, and 12 bases had no gene match. This CDR3 is CASSQVSVESGRGTGELFF. CDR3 bases: TGTGCCAGCAGCCAAGTATCGGTCGAAAGCGGGAGGGGCACCGGGGAGCTGTTTTTT.

The CDR3 loop is CSVWFRGTDTQYF. The CDR3 DNA reads TGCAGCGTTTGGTTCAGGGGCACAGATACGCAGTATTTT. J is TRBJ2-3 and V is TRBV29-1, with D maybe TRBD1 (5 bases). The CDR3 contains 13 residues. V was pared by 5 bases and J by 1 base, with 10 bases between. Germline V gives CDR1 SQVTM, CDR2 ANQGSEA.

This chain connects TRBV7-9 to TRBJ2-3; D is perhaps TRBD2 (6 bases). Per germline, CDR1 SEHNR and CDR2 FQNEAQ (reference sequence). The germline V and J ends were trimmed by 4 bases and 0 bases, with 17 bases remaining between them. The CDR3 length is 17 residues. CDR3 sequence (DNA): TGTGCCAGCAGCTCCTATACTAGCAGAACTAGCACAGATACGCAGTATTTT. It translates to CASSSYTSRTSTDTQYF.

This sequence joins TRBV12-3 or TRBV12-4 and TRBJ1-2, with a weak D call TRBD1 (6 bases). The ends were cut back, 5 bases at V and 10 bases at J, with 11 bases in the middle. This CDR3 is 11 amino acids long. The CDR3 protein is CASSTGQLYTF. CDR3 DNA sequence: TGTGCCAGCAGTACAGGACAGCTCTACACCTTC.

The chain employs TRBV11-3 and TRBJ2-1, with 14 bases identical to TRBD2. Per germline, CDR1 SGHNT and CDR2 YENEEA. The V segment lost 0 bases and the J segment 7 bases; nucleotides outside the gene matches: 8. The CDR3 is 18 amino acids. CDR3 residues: CASSLDSLRTSGGNEQFF. DNA of the CDR3: TGTGCCAGCAGCTTAGATAGCCTACGGACTAGCGGGGGGAATGAGCAGTTCTTC.

The chain carries TRBV18 and TRBJ2-3, with 9 nucleotides matching TRBD2. The CDR3 loop spans 16 amino acids. The trim removed 2 bases at V and 5 bases at J, leaving 8 bases unmatched. CDR1 and CDR2 (germline): KGHSH, LQKENI. The CDR3 DNA reads as TGTGCCAGCTCACCATGGCGGGGGGGCCCGGGAGATACGCAGTATTTT. It codes for CASSPWRGGPGDTQYF.

This clone turned up a few times. The chain links TRBV28 to TRBJ1-4; no definite D call. There are 14 residues in the CDR3. The germline V gene encodes CDR1 MDHEN and CDR2 SYDVKM. V gave up 2 bases and J gave up 5 bases, with 9 bases separating them. The CDR3 bases are TGTGCCAGCAGTTTAGAGACGGGGAATGAAAAACTGTTTTTT. Translated, it gives CASSLETGNEKLFF.

This chain joins TRBV7-9 and TRBJ1-4; D is uncertain. The V end lost 1 base, the J end lost 3 bases, and 15 bases lay between the germline ends. This CDR3 contains 17 residues. CDR1 is SEHNR and CDR2 is FQNEAQ in the germline V gene (reference sequence). CDR3 DNA sequence: TGTGCCAGCAGCTTAGTTGGCCAGGAATGGTCTAATGAAAAACTGTTTTTT. Its protein product is CASSLVGQEWSNEKLFF.

This chain connects TRBV6-2 or TRBV6-3 to TRBJ2-7; D uncertain. The CDR3 spans 12 residues. Germline assignment: CDR1 MNHEY and CDR2 SVGEGT. V lost 2 bases and J lost 2, with 4 bases in between. The CDR3 sequence: CASSYPTYEQYF. DNA for the CDR3: TGTGCCAGCAGTTACCCCACCTACGAGCAGTACTTC.

In this sample, this clone turned up once. The J gene is TRBJ2-5, the V gene TRBV2; tentative D call: TRBD1 (5 bases). The CDR3 has 14 residues. Germline V gene sequence: CDR1 SNHLY, CDR2 FYNNEI. The V end lost 0 bases, the J end lost 1 base, and 6 bases lay between the germline ends. DNA for the CDR3: TGTGCCAGCAGTGAAGCCAGGGTCCAAGAGACCCAGTACTTC. Its protein product is CASSEARVQETQYF.

The chain carries TRBV27 and TRBJ2-3; D uncertain. The V end lost 5 bases, the J end lost 8 bases, and 14 bases lay between the germline ends. Per germline, CDR1 MNHEY and CDR2 SMNVEV (reference sequence). The CDR3 has 13 residues. CDR3: CASSPPLDSTQYF. CDR3 in DNA: TGTGCCAGCAGTCCACCTTTAGATAGTACGCAGTATTTT.

The V gene is TRBV11-2, the J gene TRBJ2-7; TRBD1 matches at 9 bases. V was pared by 2 bases and J by 4 bases, with 9 bases of the junction left unmatched. The CDR3 has 16 residues. CDR1 is SGHAT, CDR2 FQNNGV, per germline. DNA for the CDR3: TGTGCCAGCAGCTTATCGCGCGGGACAGGGACATACGAGCAGTACTTC. Its protein is CASSLSRGTGTYEQYF.

V is TRBV7-8 and J is TRBJ1-2, with 9 bases identical to TRBD1. Germline V gene sequence: CDR1 SGHVS, CDR2 FQNEAQ. V shed 1 base and J 5 bases; nucleotides not matched to a gene: 8. This CDR3 is built from 16 residues. CDR3 DNA sequence: TGTGCCAGCAGCTTAGAGGGGACAGGGATGATATATGGCTACACCTTC. It translates to CASSLEGTGMIYGYTF. The full variable domain, rest sourced from reference TRBV7-8 and TRBJ1-2, is GAGVSQSPRYKVAKRGQDVALRCDPISGHVSLFWYQQALGQGPEFLTYFQNEAQLDKSGLPSDRFFAERPEGSVSTLKIQRTQQEDSAVYLCASSLEGTGMIYGYTFGSGTRLTVV.

This chain links TRBV4-1 with TRBJ1-3; 7 nucleotides match TRBD1. The CDR3 spans 18 residues. Germline lookup yields CDR1 MGHRA and CDR2 YSYEKL. V shed 1 base and J 4 bases; nucleotides not matched to a gene: 13. For the CDR3, the DNA is TGCGCCAGCAGCCAAGGTGGACCCGACAGGGTTGCCGGAAACACCATATATTTT. Translated, it gives CASSQGGPDRVAGNTIYF.

The chain is built from TRBV19 and TRBJ2-1, with 13 bases fitting TRBD2. Germline V gene data show CDR1 as LNHDA and CDR2 as SQIVND (reference sequence). V gave up 7 bases and J gave up 1 base; unmatched junction bases: 4. The CDR3 totals 16 residues. CDR3 coding DNA: TGTGCCAGTACCAAGACTAGCGGGGGGTCCTACAATGAGCAGTTCTTC. Translating gives CASTKTSGGSYNEQFF.

The gene calls are TRBV6-5 and TRBJ2-5; a weak D match, TRBD1 (5 bases). Trimming left V 1 base short and J 5 bases short, with 14 bases between. Germline V lookup: CDR1 MNHEY, CDR2 SVGAGI. The length of the CDR3 is 15 residues. The CDR3 protein is CASSYWQGVGETQYF. The CDR3 DNA sequence: TGTGCCAGCAGTTACTGGCAGGGTGTTGGGGAGACCCAGTACTTC.

The chain recombines TRBV19 with TRBJ1-5; D is ambiguous. The CDR3 length is 17 residues. Germline V CDR1 and CDR2: LNHDA, SQIVND (reference sequence). V was trimmed by 4 bases and J by 0 bases, leaving 16 bases between them. CDR3 DNA: TGTGCCAGTAGTACAGCGGCGCCAGCGCATAGCAATCAGCCCCAGCATTTT. It encodes CASSTAAPAHSNQPQHF.

The chain has TRBV7-2 and TRBJ2-5; no definite D call. Between the trimmed V and J ends, which lost 1 base and 10 bases, there was a span of 13 bases. Per the germline V gene, CDR1 is SGHTA and CDR2 is FQGNSA. This CDR3 region has 13 residues. In DNA, the CDR3 is TGTGCCAGCAGCTTAGAATCTGCCCGACTCCAGTACTTC. Translated, it gives CASSLESARLQYF.

The chain couples TRBV18 to TRBJ2-3; possibly TRBD1 for D (6 bases). Trimming cost V 3 bases and J 0 bases, with 10 bases left between them. Germline V gives CDR1 KGHSH, CDR2 LQKENI. CDR3 length: 15 residues. The CDR3 spells CASSPGQTSTDTQYF. CDR3 sequence (DNA): TGTGCCAGCTCACCCGGACAGACTAGCACAGATACGCAGTATTTT.

This clone was found a few times. This chain connects TRBV4-1 to TRBJ2-1; 12 bases are a match to TRBD1. V was pared by 2 bases and J by 6 bases, with 2 bases of the junction left unmatched. This CDR3 has 15 amino acids. Per the germline V gene, CDR1 is MGHRA and CDR2 is YSYEKL. CDR3 region: CASSQPGQGANEQFF. CDR3 nucleotides: TGCGCCAGCAGCCAACCGGGACAGGGGGCCAATGAGCAGTTCTTC.

The chain joins TRBV11-3 to TRBJ2-3, with 11 bases fitting TRBD1. Trimming removed 5 bases from V and 3 bases from J; junction bases left unmatched: 10. CDR3 length: 17 amino acids. From germline, CDR1 is SGHNT and CDR2 YENEEA. The CDR3 sequence is CASSHIGQGAWTDTQYF. The DNA of the CDR3 is TGTGCCAGCAGCCACATCGGACAGGGGGCCTGGACAGATACGCAGTATTTT.

The V call is TRBV10-3, the J call TRBJ2-7; tentatively, D is TRBD2 (5 bases). This CDR3 spans 12 amino acids. CDR1 is ENHRY, CDR2 SYGVKD, per germline. V lost 8 bases and J 2 bases, leaving 10 bases between the germline ends. As DNA, the CDR3 is TGTGCCATCGGCGGGTCTACCTACGAGCAGTACTTC. It encodes CAIGGSTYEQYF.

In the case of this clone: The junction departs from the called germline gene at one end, perhaps through a read error. The chain combines TRBV28 with TRBJ2-3; 7 bases match TRBD2. Germline V gene data show CDR1 as MDHEN and CDR2 as SYDVKM. The CDR3 extends over 11 amino acids. In DNA, the CDR3 is TGTGCCAGCAGTTCAGGACTAGGAACGGGTTTT. It translates to CASSSGLGTGF. The variable domain in full, completed from reference TRBV28 and TRBJ2-3, reads DVKVTQSSRYLVKRTGEKVFLECVQDMDHENMFWYRQDPGLGLRLIYFSYDVKMKEKGDIPEGYSVSREKKERFSLILESASTNQTSMYLCASSSGLGTGFGPGTRLTVL.

The chain has TRBV3-1 (or the pseudogene TRBV3-2) and TRBJ1-1; possibly TRBD1 for D (5 bases). Germline V gives CDR1 LGHDT, CDR2 YNNKEL (reference sequence). The CDR3 extends over 14 amino acids. The V end was cut by 0 bases, the J end by 4 bases, with 9 bases between. The DNA of the CDR3 is TGTGCCAGCAGCCAAGATACAGGCAGCACTGAAGCTTTCTTT. Amino acids: CASSQDTGSTEAFF.

The V call is TRBV27, the J call TRBJ1-6; 7 bases fit TRBD1. CDR3 length: 15 residues. Germline CDR1 MNHEY, CDR2 SMNVEV (reference sequence). The V gene end was trimmed by 0 bases and the J gene end by 7 bases; junction bases not matched to a gene: 3. CDR3 loop: CASSLSPGGNSPLHF. CDR3 nucleotide sequence: TGTGCCAGCAGTTTATCTCCAGGGGGGAATTCACCCCTCCACTTT.

The gene calls are TRBV7-2 and TRBJ2-3, with 9 bases identical to TRBD2. Germline V gene sequence: CDR1 SGHTA, CDR2 FQGNSA. Trimming removed 6 bases from V and 2 bases from J; junction bases left unmatched: 3. This CDR3 has 14 residues. DNA for the CDR3: TGTGCCAGCAGTGAGGGACTAGCCACAGATACGCAGTATTTT. As protein: CASSEGLATDTQYF.